The T cell receptor beta chain described here comes from a study of blood T cell repertoires in COVID-19 (dated by TCRdb to the early 2020s). A note on the overall study: Collaborator samples came from the United States, Italy and Spain and covered acute and convalescent phases of COVID-19. The material from the prospective study consisted of cDNA or gDNA derived from T cells, B-cell-depleted T cells, or PBMCs. A de-identified subject ID, COVID-19 status, age in years and sex were almost always included in the sample metadata. Deeply sampled blood TCRbeta repertoires from subjects exposed to, actively infected with, or recovered from COVID-19 were included in the dataset. Where HLA class I and class II types were available, the types were taken from metadata supplied by the sample provider, not from assay-based typing. The samples were drawn from two sources: the first 160 participants of the ongoing ImmuneRACE study, and 1,200 or so subjects contributed by 6 global collaborators. The repertoires were made available in a free public database intended to serve as a resource for research on the immune response to SARS-CoV-2.

What the work shows at the level of the full study, not this receptor alone: The amount of clinical and demographic metadata varied by source and participant and was provided uncurated.

The collaborating institutions used their own protocols to collect whole blood in K2EDTA tubes. For TCRbeta analysis, collaborators shipped samples as frozen whole blood, isolated PBMCs, or DNA extracted from either of those sample types. A remark on this clone: The antigen it recognizes is unknown. Within one base of it there is no much larger clone, and no base qualities were kept.

The immunoSEQ Assay, a bias-controlled multiplex PCR, was used to amplify TCRbeta CDR3 regions from genomic DNA. The authors' pipeline ran thus. The number of nucleated cells in each sample was estimated by amplification of reference gene primers within the assay. To quantify the absolute abundance of each unique TCRbeta CDR3 rearrangement, sequence reads were collapsed and filtered. Productive Simpson clonality was computed per sample as the square root of Simpson's diversity index over productive rearrangements. This immuneACCESS table, as held by TCRdb, lists in-frame sequences with V and J called but not all clones. Of the missing ones, under half trace to an unresolved V gene in checked studies; the others have no known cause. The V and J calls and clone size come from that table; D and trimming were worked out from the DNA. Across this sample there are 200,000 to 250,000 clones, with 83% seen only once. Approximately 7% of the sample belongs to the ten largest clones.

Including cysteine and phenylalanine, the CDR3 has 17 amino acids. Of the read, only the CDR3 DNA is kept; its 51 bases are in frame from base 1. The germline V gene encodes CDR1 KGHSH and CDR2 LQKENI. For this chain, trimming is 2 bases at the V end and 5 bases at the J end, and the number of junction bases without a gene match is 11. The sequenced sample was peripheral blood. This sequence originates from a woman between 50 and 59 years old with acute or convalescent COVID-19. Rearrangement joined TRBV18 to TRBJ2-2, with 7 middle bases fitting TRBD1. CDR3 loop: CASSPGTGTAQTGELFF. The DNA is TGTGCCAGCTCACCAGGGACCGGGACAGCACAAACCGGGGAGCTGTTTTTT.